This TCR beta chain was identified in a study of cytomegalovirus exposure and HLA in healthy donors. Regarding this clone: The target antigen is unknown.

13 Jbeta primers and 60 Vbeta primers were used for the PCR. Some clones are missing from TCRdb's copy, which holds only in-frame ones; the method was immunoSEQ multiplex PCR. The sample comprises 90,000 to 130,000 clones, around 85% of which are singletons, and around 5.9% rests with the top ten. Study-wide points: Cytomegalovirus status was reportedly diagnosed by the classifier with high sensitivity and specificity. As immune exposure information, only CMV serostatus was available.

The sequence came from a man aged 25 to 40 in good health and CMV-seropositive. The sample was PBMCs.

For the CDR3, the DNA is TGCAGTGGTGGGACAAATGGCTACACCTTC. Translated: CSGGTNGYTF. V is TRBV20-1 and J is TRBJ1-2, with D possibly being TRBD1 (6 bases). V was trimmed by 7 bases and J by 6 bases, leaving 9 bases between them. CDR3 length: 10 residues. CDR1 and CDR2 (germline): DFQATT, SNEGSKA (reference sequence).